These 29 T cell receptor beta chains were sequenced from one sample in a study of Ad26.COV2.S vaccination and SARS-CoV-2 variants. Indicated treatment: around 19 received Ad26.COV2.S at low or high dose, single or two shots; 5 received placebo; per-sample allocation not given. Samples analyzed were those drawn on day 63 after the first vaccine or placebo injection. Clones were sequenced by immunoSEQ multiplex PCR, and TCRdb holds only the in-frame ones, with some missing. The sample has about 350,000 clones, around 89% seen once. Material: peripheral blood, obtained in a trial of Ad26.COV2.S vaccine versus placebo. The receptors shown here come from a person aged 18-60 years who received the Ad26.COV2.S COVID-19 vaccine or a placebo.

The chain recombines TRBV11-3 with TRBJ2-2, with TRBD1 matching over 8 bases. There are 14 residues in the CDR3. Germline V gives CDR1 SGHNT, CDR2 YENEEA. The trim removed 5 bases at V and 7 bases at J, leaving 6 bases unmatched. The CDR3 loop is CASSPGQVDGELFF. DNA of the CDR3: TGTGCCAGCAGCCCGGGACAGGTTGACGGGGAGCTGTTTTTT.

The rearrangement uses TRBV5-1 and TRBJ1-1, with a possible D match to TRBD1 (5 bases). The V and J ends lost 4 bases and 2 bases respectively, with 21 bases between them. Germline V gene lookup returns CDR1 SGHRS and CDR2 YFSETQ. The CDR3 is made up of 17 amino acids. The CDR3 region is CASSPRFTVTGNTEAFF. The CDR3 DNA reads TGCGCCAGCAGCCCGCGTTTTACCGTTACAGGAAACACTGAAGCTTTCTTT. The whole variable domain, remainder taken from reference TRBV5-1 and TRBJ1-1, is KAGVTQTPRYLIKTRGQQVTLSCSPISGHRSVSWYQQTPGQGLQFLFEYFSETQRNKGNFPGRFSGRQFSNSRSEMNVSTLELGDSALYLCASSPRFTVTGNTEAFFGQGTRLTVV.

The chain is built from TRBV29-1 and TRBJ1-2; possible D gene TRBD1, 6 bases. CDR3 size: 14 residues. Deletions cut 4 bases from V and 4 bases from J, with 16 bases between. From germline, CDR1 is SQVTM and CDR2 ANQGSEA. The CDR3 coding sequence is TGCAGCGTTGGCGGGGGGTCAGGGGCCTATGGCTACACCTTC. Its translation: CSVGGGSGAYGYTF.

V is TRBV5-1 and J is TRBJ2-7; D tentatively fits TRBD1 or TRBD2 (5 bases each). V shed 0 bases and J shed 2 bases, with 9 bases lying between them. CDR1 is SGHRS, CDR2 YFSETQ, per germline. The CDR3 has 14 amino acids. The CDR3, as DNA: TGCGCCAGCAGCTTGGTGGGGGTTCCCTACGAGCAGTACTTC. It codes for CASSLVGVPYEQYF. The entire variable domain, with the rest obtained from reference TRBV5-1 and TRBJ2-7, is as follows: KAGVTQTPRYLIKTRGQQVTLSCSPISGHRSVSWYQQTPGQGLQFLFEYFSETQRNKGNFPGRFSGRQFSNSRSEMNVSTLELGDSALYLCASSLVGVPYEQYFGPGTRLTVT.

The chain recombines TRBV6-1 with TRBJ2-5, with D perhaps matching TRBD2 (5 bases). This CDR3 is 14 amino acids long. Germline CDR1 MNHNS, CDR2 SASEGT. Trimming stripped 3 bases from V and 5 bases from J, with 13 bases between. The CDR3, as DNA: TGTGCCAGCAGTGAGACTCAAGAGGGTGAGACCCAGTACTTC. Amino acid sequence: CASSETQEGETQYF.

This chain joins TRBV14 and TRBJ2-5, with a weak D call TRBD2 (5 bases). V was pared by 4 bases and J by 5 bases, with 17 bases between. This CDR3 has 15 amino acids. The germline V gene encodes CDR1 SGHDN and CDR2 FVKESK. The CDR3 region has the DNA TGTGCCAGCAGCCTTAGCGATTTCTGGACGGAGACCCAGTACTTC. Protein sequence: CASSLSDFWTETQYF.

The chain joins TRBV6-2 or TRBV6-3 to TRBJ2-7, with TRBD1 matching 12 bases. The CDR3 consists of 14 residues. The trim removed 5 bases at V and 4 bases at J, leaving 3 bases unmatched. Germline CDR1 reads MNHEY; CDR2 reads SVGEGT. The chain's CDR3 is CASSPGQGAYEQYF. In DNA, the CDR3 is TGTGCCAGCAGTCCGGGACAGGGGGCTTACGAGCAGTACTTC.

This clone was observed a handful of times. The CDR3 is CASSLGRPGVTSRGVREQFF. CDR3 bases: TGCGCCAGCAGCTTGGGCCGTCCAGGGGTGACTAGCCGAGGGGTGCGTGAGCAGTTCTTC. The gene calls are TRBV5-1 and TRBJ2-1; D may be TRBD2 (7 bases). The CDR3 has 20 amino acids. Trimming shortened V by 0 bases and J by 9 bases, and 31 bases separated the two germline ends. The germline V gene has CDR1 SGHRS and CDR2 YFSETQ.

J is TRBJ1-6 and V is TRBV29-1, with TRBD1 as a possible D gene (6 bases). Trimming cost V 0 bases and J 10 bases, with 10 bases left between them. There are 13 residues in the CDR3. Germline-derived CDR1 and CDR2 are SQVTM and ANQGSEA. The CDR3 reads CSVEDAQGSPLHF. In DNA, the CDR3 is TGCAGCGTTGAAGACGCACAGGGATCACCCCTCCACTTT.

The V and J genes are TRBV18 and TRBJ2-2, with no clear D. The CDR3 is 11 residues long. V was shortened by 6 bases and J by 7 bases, with 6 bases between the two germline ends. CDR1 and CDR2 from the germline V gene are KGHSH and LQKENI. The CDR3 is CASSPLGELFF. The CDR3 DNA follows: TGTGCCAGCTCCCCTCTCGGGGAGCTGTTTTTT.

The chain employs TRBV6-2 or TRBV6-3 and TRBJ2-7, with a possible D match to TRBD1 (6 bases). Per the germline V gene, CDR1 is MNHEY and CDR2 is SVGEGT. The CDR3 spans 15 residues. Trimming shortened V by 0 bases and J by 4 bases, and 13 bases separated the two germline ends. In DNA, the CDR3 is TGTGCCAGCAGTTACTCTTCAGGGGCATCGTACGAGCAGTACTTC. It codes for CASSYSSGASYEQYF.

As concerns this clone: Other DNA sequences of this sample code for an identical CDR3. The gene calls are TRBV3-1 (or the pseudogene TRBV3-2) and TRBJ2-7, with D unclear. Trimming stripped 1 base from V and 2 bases from J, with 0 bases between. In germline, CDR1 is LGHDT, CDR2 YNNKEL (reference sequence). The CDR3 totals 11 residues. The CDR3 loop reads CASSQAYEQYF. CDR3 in DNA: TGTGCCAGCAGCCAAGCCTACGAGCAGTACTTC.

The V and J genes are TRBV27 and TRBJ1-1, with no clear D. The length of the CDR3 is 13 residues. Trimming stripped 5 bases from V and 7 bases from J, with 14 bases between. Germline V gives CDR1 MNHEY, CDR2 SMNVEV (reference sequence). Here the CDR3 reads CASSPIGGSEAFF. CDR3 DNA: TGTGCCAGCAGTCCTATCGGAGGGAGTGAAGCTTTCTTT.

The V and J genes are TRBV6-5 and TRBJ2-1; D unresolved. Per germline, CDR1 MNHEY and CDR2 SVGAGI. This CDR3 region has 14 residues. V was pared by 6 bases and J by 0 bases, with 9 bases between. Written as DNA, the CDR3 is TGTGCCAGCAGAAGGTTCAACTCCTACAATGAGCAGTTCTTC. This translates into CASRRFNSYNEQFF.

V and J are TRBV7-2 and TRBJ1-5, with D hard to call. Germline V gene data show CDR1 as SGHTA and CDR2 as FQGNSA. The length of the CDR3 is 16 residues. The V and J ends lost 1 base and 4 bases respectively, with 14 bases between them. CDR3 region: CASSLEAGRRNQPQHF. CDR3 bases: TGTGCCAGCAGCTTAGAAGCGGGAAGAAGAAATCAGCCCCAGCATTTT. Together with reference TRBV7-2 and TRBJ1-5, the CDR3 gives the full variable domain: GAGVSQSPSNKVTEKGKDVELRCDPISGHTALYWYRQSLGQGLEFLIYFQGNSAPDKSGLPSDRFSAERTGGSVSTLTIQRTQQEDSAVYLCASSLEAGRRNQPQHFGDGTRLSIL.

The chain has TRBV7-8 and TRBJ2-2, with D perhaps matching TRBD1 or TRBD2 (5 bases each). V gave up 0 bases and J gave up 4 bases, with 15 bases separating them. Germline CDR1 reads SGHVS; CDR2 reads FQNEAQ. CDR3 length: 17 amino acids. The CDR3, as DNA: TGTGCCAGCAGCTTAGCGCATCCAGGGAGTTTCACCGGGGAGCTGTTTTTT. Translated, it gives CASSLAHPGSFTGELFF.

The chain employs TRBV6-5 and TRBJ1-2, with TRBD1 matching 8 bases. The CDR3 extends over 13 amino acids. V shed 5 bases, J shed 8 bases, and the junction held 7 bases outside the gene matches. Per germline, CDR1 MNHEY and CDR2 SVGAGI. This chain's CDR3 is CASSPTGGEGYTF. In nucleotides, the CDR3 is TGTGCCAGCAGTCCAACAGGGGGAGAGGGCTACACCTTC.

The chain recombines TRBV28 with TRBJ2-1, with 9 bases that match TRBD2. This CDR3 spans 18 amino acids. The V gene end was trimmed by 8 bases and the J gene end by 4 bases; junction bases not matched to a gene: 18. The germline CDR1 and CDR2 sequences are MDHEN and SYDVKM. CDR3: CASQIGGREGWDYNEQFF. The CDR3 nucleotides are TGTGCCAGCCAGATTGGCGGGAGGGAAGGATGGGATTACAATGAGCAGTTCTTC.

In DNA form, the CDR3 reads TGTGCCACCAGCAGAGATCCCGAGTACTTAGCGGGGGGCCCCCGCAATGAGCAGTTCTTC. Protein product: CATSRDPEYLAGGPRNEQFF. This chain connects TRBV15 to TRBJ2-1; 10 nucleotides agree with TRBD2. The V segment lost 0 bases and the J segment 6 bases; nucleotides outside the gene matches: 17. This CDR3 has 20 amino acids. Germline loops: CDR1 LNHNV, CDR2 YYDKDF (reference sequence).

The chain employs TRBV27 and TRBJ2-7, with a possible D match to TRBD1 (5 bases). Germline V lookup: CDR1 MNHEY, CDR2 SMNVEV (reference sequence). The V end lost 4 bases, the J end lost 3 bases, and 16 bases lay between the germline ends. The CDR3 runs to 15 residues. CDR3 in DNA: TGTGCCAGCAGTTCACTTCAGGGAAGCAACTACGAGCAGTACTTC. As protein: CASSSLQGSNYEQYF.

The chain combines TRBV2 with TRBJ2-7, with D unclear. The CDR3 runs to 13 residues. Trimming left V 4 bases short and J 6 bases short, with 13 bases between. Looked up from germline, CDR1 is SNHLY and CDR2 is FYNNEI. CDR3 amino acids: CASSVLAMGEQYF. DNA of the CDR3: TGTGCCAGCAGTGTTCTTGCTATGGGCGAGCAGTACTTC.

The chain carries TRBV28 and TRBJ2-7, with 7 bases fitting TRBD1. Germline CDR1 reads MDHEN; CDR2 reads SYDVKM. J was trimmed by 6 bases and V by 8 bases; bases with no gene match: 7. This CDR3 has 12 amino acids. CDR3 residues: CASSSSGGEQYF. CDR3 nucleotides: TGTGCCAGCTCCTCCTCAGGGGGCGAGCAGTACTTC.

The genes are TRBV11-2 and TRBJ2-5; 13 positions match TRBD2. V shed 5 bases, J shed 2 bases, and the junction held 8 bases outside the gene matches. CDR3 length: 17 residues. CDR1 and CDR2 (germline): SGHAT, FQNNGV. The CDR3 coding sequence is TGTGCCAGCAGCCTGGGGACTAGCGGGATAGCTCAAGAGACCCAGTACTTC. It codes for CASSLGTSGIAQETQYF.

The chain carries TRBV12-3 or TRBV12-4 and TRBJ2-7, with TRBD1 matching over 7 bases. After removal of 10 bases from V and 3 bases from J, the junction contained 9 bases not matched to a gene. The CDR3 extends over 13 amino acids. CDR3 amino acids: CATRQGESYEQYF. CDR3 DNA sequence: TGTGCCACCCGACAGGGTGAGAGCTACGAGCAGTACTTC.

This sequence joins TRBV11-3 and TRBJ1-1; 9 bases are shared with TRBD1. Germline lookup yields CDR1 SGHNT and CDR2 YENEEA. V shed 2 bases and J 5 bases; nucleotides not matched to a gene: 3. The CDR3 is made up of 14 amino acids. CDR3 in amino acids: CASSLTGGDTEAFF. The CDR3 nucleotides read TGTGCCAGCAGCTTAACAGGGGGCGATACTGAAGCTTTCTTT.

A few counts support this clone. The rearrangement joins TRBV6-5 to TRBJ2-3; D may correspond to TRBD1 or TRBD2 (5 bases each). The CDR3 contains 15 residues. The germline gives CDR1 MNHEY, CDR2 SVGAGI. Deletions cut 6 bases from V and 7 bases from J, with 20 bases between. The CDR3 region is CASRGPAERTNTQYF. In nucleotides, the CDR3 is TGTGCCAGCAGGGGGCCGGCTGAGCGGACGAATACGCAGTATTTT.

This chain joins TRBV2 and TRBJ1-5; D is ambiguous. The V gene's germline CDR1 is SNHLY and CDR2 FYNNEI. This CDR3 spans 14 amino acids. The germline V and J ends were trimmed by 4 bases and 4 bases, with 11 bases remaining between them. CDR3 region: CASSGTTGNQPQHF. CDR3 sequence (DNA): TGTGCCAGCAGTGGAACGACGGGAAATCAGCCCCAGCATTTT.

J is TRBJ1-1 and V is TRBV27; 7 bases line up with TRBD1. Per the germline V gene, CDR1 is MNHEY and CDR2 is SMNVEV (reference sequence). Unmatched junction bases numbered 11, after V lost 5 bases and J lost 5 bases. The CDR3 runs to 15 residues. The chain's CDR3 is CASSPGTDGGTEAFF. In nucleotides, the CDR3 is TGTGCCAGCAGTCCCGGGACAGACGGGGGGACTGAAGCTTTCTTT.

The V call is TRBV25-1, the J call TRBJ2-3; D might be TRBD2 (6 bases). This CDR3 comprises 14 residues. Germline V gene lookup returns CDR1 MGHDK and CDR2 SYGVNS. Trimming stripped 8 bases from V and 2 bases from J, with 14 bases between. The CDR3 protein is CASSDRDFTDTQYF. CDR3 DNA sequence: TGTGCCAGCTCAGACCGGGACTTCACAGATACGCAGTATTTT.